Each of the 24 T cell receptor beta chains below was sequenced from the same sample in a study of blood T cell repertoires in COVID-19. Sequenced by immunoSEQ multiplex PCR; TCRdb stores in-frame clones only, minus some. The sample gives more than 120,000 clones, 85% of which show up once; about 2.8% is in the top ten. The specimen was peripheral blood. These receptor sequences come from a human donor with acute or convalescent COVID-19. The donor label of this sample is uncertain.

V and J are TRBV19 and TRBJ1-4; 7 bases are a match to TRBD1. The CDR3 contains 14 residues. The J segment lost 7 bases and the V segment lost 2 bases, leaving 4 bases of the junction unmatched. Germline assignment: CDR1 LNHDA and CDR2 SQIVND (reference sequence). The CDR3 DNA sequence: TGTGCCAGTAGTATACAGGGGGATCGTGAAAAACTGTTTTTT. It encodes CASSIQGDREKLFF.

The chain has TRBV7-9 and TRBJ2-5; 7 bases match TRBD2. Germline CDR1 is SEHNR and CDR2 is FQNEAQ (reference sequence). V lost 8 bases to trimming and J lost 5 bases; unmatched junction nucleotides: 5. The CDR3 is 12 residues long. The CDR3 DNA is TGTGCCAGCTCTAGCGGTGGGGAGACCCAGTACTTC. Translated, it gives CASSSGGETQYF.

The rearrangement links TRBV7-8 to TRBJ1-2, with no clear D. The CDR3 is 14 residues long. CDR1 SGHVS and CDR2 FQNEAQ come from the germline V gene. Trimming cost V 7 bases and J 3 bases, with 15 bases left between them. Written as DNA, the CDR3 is TGTGCCAGCACGTCGTGGAGGCCGGACTATGGCTACACCTTC. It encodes CASTSWRPDYGYTF.

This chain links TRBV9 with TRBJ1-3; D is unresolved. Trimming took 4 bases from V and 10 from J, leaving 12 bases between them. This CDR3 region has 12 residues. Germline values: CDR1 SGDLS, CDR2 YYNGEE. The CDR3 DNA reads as TGTGCCAGCAGCCCCATCCGGGAAACCATATATTTT. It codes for CASSPIRETIYF.

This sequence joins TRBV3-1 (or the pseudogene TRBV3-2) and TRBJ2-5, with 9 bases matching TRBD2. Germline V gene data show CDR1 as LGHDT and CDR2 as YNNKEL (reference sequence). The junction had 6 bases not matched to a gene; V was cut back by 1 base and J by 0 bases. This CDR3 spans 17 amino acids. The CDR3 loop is CASSQVASGVYQETQYF. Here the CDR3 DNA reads TGTGCCAGCAGCCAAGTGGCTAGCGGGGTGTACCAAGAGACCCAGTACTTC.

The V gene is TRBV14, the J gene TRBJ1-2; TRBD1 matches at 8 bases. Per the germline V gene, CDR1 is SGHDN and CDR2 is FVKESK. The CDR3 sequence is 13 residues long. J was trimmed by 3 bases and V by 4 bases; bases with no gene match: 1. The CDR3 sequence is CASSPGQDYGYTF. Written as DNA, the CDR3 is TGTGCCAGCAGCCCGGGACAGGACTATGGCTACACCTTC.

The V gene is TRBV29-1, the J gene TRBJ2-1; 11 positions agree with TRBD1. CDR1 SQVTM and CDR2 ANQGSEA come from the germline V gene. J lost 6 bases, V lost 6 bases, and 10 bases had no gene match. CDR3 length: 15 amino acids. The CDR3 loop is CSVALPGQGGNEQFF. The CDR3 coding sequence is TGCAGCGTGGCGTTACCGGGACAGGGGGGCAATGAGCAGTTCTTC.

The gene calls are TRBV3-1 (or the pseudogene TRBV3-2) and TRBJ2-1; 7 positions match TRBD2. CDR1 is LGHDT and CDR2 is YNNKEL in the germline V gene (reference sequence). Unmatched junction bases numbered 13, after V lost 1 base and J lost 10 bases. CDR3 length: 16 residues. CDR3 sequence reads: CASSQGLDEGGREQFF. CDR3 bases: TGTGCCAGCAGCCAAGGCTTGGATGAGGGAGGGCGCGAGCAGTTCTTC.

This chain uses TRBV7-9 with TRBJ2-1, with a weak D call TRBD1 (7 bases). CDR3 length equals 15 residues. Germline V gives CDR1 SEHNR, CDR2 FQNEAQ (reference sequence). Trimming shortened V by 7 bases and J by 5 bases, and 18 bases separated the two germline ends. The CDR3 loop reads CASTPGDRTDNEQFF. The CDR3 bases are TGTGCCAGCACCCCGGGGGACAGAACTGACAATGAGCAGTTCTTC.

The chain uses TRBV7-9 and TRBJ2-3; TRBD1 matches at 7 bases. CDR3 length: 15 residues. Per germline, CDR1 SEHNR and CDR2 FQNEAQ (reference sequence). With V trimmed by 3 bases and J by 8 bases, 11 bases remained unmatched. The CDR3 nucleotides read TGTGCCAGCAGCTTTAACTCGGACAGGCTCCCTACGCAGTATTTT. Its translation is CASSFNSDRLPTQYF.

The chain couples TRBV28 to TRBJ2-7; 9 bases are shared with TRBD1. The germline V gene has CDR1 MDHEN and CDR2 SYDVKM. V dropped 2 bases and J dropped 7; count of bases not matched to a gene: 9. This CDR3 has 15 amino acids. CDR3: CASSLGGQGMGEQYF. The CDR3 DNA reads TGTGCCAGCAGTTTAGGGGGACAGGGCATGGGGGAGCAGTACTTC.

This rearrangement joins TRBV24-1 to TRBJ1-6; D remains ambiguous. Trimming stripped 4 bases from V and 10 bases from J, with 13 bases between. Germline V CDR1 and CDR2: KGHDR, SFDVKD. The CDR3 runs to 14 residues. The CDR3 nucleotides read TGTGCCACCAGTGACGGTTTGAGGGAGTCACCCCTCCACTTT. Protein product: CATSDGLRESPLHF.

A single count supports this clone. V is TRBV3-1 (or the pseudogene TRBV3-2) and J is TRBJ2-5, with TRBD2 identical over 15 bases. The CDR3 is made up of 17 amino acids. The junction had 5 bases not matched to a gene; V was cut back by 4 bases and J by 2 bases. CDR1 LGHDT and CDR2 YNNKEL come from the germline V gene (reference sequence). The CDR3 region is CASSPPGLAGGQETQYF. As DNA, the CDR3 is TGTGCCAGCAGCCCGCCCGGACTAGCGGGGGGGCAAGAGACCCAGTACTTC.

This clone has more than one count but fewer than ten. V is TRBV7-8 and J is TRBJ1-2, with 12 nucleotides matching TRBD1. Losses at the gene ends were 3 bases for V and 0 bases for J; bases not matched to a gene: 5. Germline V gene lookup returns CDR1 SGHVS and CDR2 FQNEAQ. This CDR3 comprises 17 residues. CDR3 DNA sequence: TGTGCCAGCAGCTTTACCGGGACAGGGGGCTCTAACTATGGCTACACCTTC. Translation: CASSFTGTGGSNYGYTF. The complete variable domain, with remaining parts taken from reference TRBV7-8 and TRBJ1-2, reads GAGVSQSPRYKVAKRGQDVALRCDPISGHVSLFWYQQALGQGPEFLTYFQNEAQLDKSGLPSDRFFAERPEGSVSTLKIQRTQQEDSAVYLCASSFTGTGGSNYGYTFGSGTRLTVV.

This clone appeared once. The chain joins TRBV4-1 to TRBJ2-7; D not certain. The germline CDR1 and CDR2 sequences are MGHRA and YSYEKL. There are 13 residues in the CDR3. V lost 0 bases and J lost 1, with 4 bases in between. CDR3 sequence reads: CASSQDMSYEQYF. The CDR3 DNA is TGCGCCAGCAGCCAAGATATGTCCTACGAGCAGTACTTC.

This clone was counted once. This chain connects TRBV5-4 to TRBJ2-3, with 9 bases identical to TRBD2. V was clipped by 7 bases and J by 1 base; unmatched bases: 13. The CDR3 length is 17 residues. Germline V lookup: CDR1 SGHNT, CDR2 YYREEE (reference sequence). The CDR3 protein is CASPGAGGAGGTDTQYF. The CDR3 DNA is TGTGCCAGCCCCGGGGCGGGGGGGGCAGGGGGCACAGATACGCAGTATTTT.

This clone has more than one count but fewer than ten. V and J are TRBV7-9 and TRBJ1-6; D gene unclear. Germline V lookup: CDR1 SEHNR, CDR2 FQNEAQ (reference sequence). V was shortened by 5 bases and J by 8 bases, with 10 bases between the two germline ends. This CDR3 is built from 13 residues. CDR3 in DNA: TGTGCCAGCAGCCAAACAATGGATTCACCCCTCCACTTT. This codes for CASSQTMDSPLHF.

The CDR3 DNA follows: TGTGCCAGCAAGGGGGGGCAAAGGGGCACTGAAGCTTTCTTT. It specifies CASKGGQRGTEAFF. The chain has TRBV6-5 and TRBJ1-1; tentative D call: TRBD1 (6 bases). Trimming pared 7 bases from V and 4 bases from J, leaving 16 bases between. The V gene's germline CDR1 is MNHEY and CDR2 SVGAGI. The CDR3 spans 14 residues.

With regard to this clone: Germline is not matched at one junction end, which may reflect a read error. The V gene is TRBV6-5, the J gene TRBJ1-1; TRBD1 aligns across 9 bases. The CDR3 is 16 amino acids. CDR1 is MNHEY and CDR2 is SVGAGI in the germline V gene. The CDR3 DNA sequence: TGTGCCGGCAGTTACTTCCGGACAGGGGTGAACACTGAAGCTTTCTTT. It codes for CAGSYFRTGVNTEAFF.

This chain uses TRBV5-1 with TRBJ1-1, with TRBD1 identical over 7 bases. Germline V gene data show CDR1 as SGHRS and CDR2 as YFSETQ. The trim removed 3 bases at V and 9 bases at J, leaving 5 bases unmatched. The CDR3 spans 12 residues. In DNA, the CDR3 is TGCGCCAGCAGCTCGGAGGGACAGAAAGCTTTCTTT. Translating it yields CASSSEGQKAFF.

The CDR3: CASSLLAGGPDTQYF. CDR3 coding DNA: TGTGCCAGCAGTTTATTAGCGGGGGGGCCAGATACGCAGTATTTT. The chain couples TRBV28 to TRBJ2-3; TRBD2 aligns across 11 bases. Germline V gives CDR1 MDHEN, CDR2 SYDVKM. J was trimmed by 4 bases and V by 1 base; bases with no gene match: 1. The CDR3 extends over 15 amino acids.

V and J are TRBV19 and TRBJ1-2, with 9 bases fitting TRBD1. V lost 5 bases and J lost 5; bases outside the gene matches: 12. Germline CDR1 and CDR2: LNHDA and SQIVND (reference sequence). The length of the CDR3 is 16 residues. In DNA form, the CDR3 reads TGTGCCAGTAGTGCGACCGGGACAGGGTCTTCGTATGGCTACACCTTC. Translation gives CASSATGTGSSYGYTF.

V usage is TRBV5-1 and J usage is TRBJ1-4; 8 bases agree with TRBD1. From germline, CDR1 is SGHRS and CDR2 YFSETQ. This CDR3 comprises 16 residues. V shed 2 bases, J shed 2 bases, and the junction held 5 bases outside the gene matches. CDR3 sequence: CASSFSGGQTNEKLFF. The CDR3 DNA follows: TGCGCCAGCAGCTTTTCAGGGGGCCAGACTAATGAAAAACTGTTTTTT. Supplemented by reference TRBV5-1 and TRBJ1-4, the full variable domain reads KAGVTQTPRYLIKTRGQQVTLSCSPISGHRSVSWYQQTPGQGLQFLFEYFSETQRNKGNFPGRFSGRQFSNSRSEMNVSTLELGDSALYLCASSFSGGQTNEKLFFGSGTQLSVL.

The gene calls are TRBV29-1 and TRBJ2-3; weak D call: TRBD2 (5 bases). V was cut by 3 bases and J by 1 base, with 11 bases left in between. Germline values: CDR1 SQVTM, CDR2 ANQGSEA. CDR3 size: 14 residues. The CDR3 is CSVEGGRGTDTQYF. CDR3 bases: TGCAGCGTTGAGGGTGGGAGAGGCACAGATACGCAGTATTTT.